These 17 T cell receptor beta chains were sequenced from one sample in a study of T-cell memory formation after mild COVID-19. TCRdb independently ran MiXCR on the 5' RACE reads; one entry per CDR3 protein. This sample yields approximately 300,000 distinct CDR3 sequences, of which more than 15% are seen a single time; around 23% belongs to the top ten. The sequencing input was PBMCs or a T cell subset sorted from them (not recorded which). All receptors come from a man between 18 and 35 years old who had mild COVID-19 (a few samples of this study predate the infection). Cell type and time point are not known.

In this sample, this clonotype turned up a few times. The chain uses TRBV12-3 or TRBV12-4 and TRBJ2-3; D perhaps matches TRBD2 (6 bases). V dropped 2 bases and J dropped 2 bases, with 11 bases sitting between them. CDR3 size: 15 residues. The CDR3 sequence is CASSLSPGLTDTQYF. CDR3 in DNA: TGTGCCAGCAGTTTATCCCCGGGACTCACAGATACGCAGTATTTT.

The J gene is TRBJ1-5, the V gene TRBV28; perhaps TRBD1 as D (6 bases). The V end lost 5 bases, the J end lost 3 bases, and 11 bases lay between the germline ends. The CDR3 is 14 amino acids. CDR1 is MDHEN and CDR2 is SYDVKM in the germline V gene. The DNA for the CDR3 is TGTGCCAGCAGTCCAAACAGGGTCAATCAGCCCCAGCATTTT. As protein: CASSPNRVNQPQHF.

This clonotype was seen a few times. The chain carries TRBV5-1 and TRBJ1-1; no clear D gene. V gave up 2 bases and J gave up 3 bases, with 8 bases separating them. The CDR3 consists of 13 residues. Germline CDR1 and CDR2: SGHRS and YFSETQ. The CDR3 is CASSLGWDTEAFF. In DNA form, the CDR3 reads TGCGCCAGCAGCTTAGGATGGGACACTGAAGCTTTCTTT.

CDR3 in amino acids: CASREGREATEAFF. The DNA for the CDR3 is TGTGCCAGCCGAGAAGGGCGGGAAGCCACTGAAGCTTTCTTT. The J gene is TRBJ1-1, the V gene TRBV11-2; no firm D call. Per germline, CDR1 SGHAT and CDR2 FQNNGV. Trimming left V 8 bases short and J 4 bases short, with 17 bases between. CDR3 size: 14 residues. Based on the CDR3 plus reference TRBV11-2 and TRBJ1-1, the full variable domain is EAGVAQSPRYKIIEKRQSVAFWCNPISGHATLYWYQQILGQGPKLLIQFQNNGVVDDSQLPKDRFSAERLKGVDSTLKIQPAKLEDSAVYLCASREGREATEAFFGQGTRLTVV.

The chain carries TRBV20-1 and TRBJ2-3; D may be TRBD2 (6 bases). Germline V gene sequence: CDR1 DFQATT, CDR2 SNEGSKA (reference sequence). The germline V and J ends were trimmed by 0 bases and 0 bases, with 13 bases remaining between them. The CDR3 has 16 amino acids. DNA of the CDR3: TGCAGTGCTAGAGATTGGATAGCGGCTAGCACAGATACGCAGTATTTT. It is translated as CSARDWIAASTDTQYF.

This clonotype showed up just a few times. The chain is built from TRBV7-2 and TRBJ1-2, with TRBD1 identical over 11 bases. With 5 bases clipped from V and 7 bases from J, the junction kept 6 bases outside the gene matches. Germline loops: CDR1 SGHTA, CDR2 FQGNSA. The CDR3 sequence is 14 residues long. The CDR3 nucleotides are TGTGCCAGCAGCCCTGGACAGGGGGCGGGTGGCTACACCTTC. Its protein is CASSPGQGAGGYTF.

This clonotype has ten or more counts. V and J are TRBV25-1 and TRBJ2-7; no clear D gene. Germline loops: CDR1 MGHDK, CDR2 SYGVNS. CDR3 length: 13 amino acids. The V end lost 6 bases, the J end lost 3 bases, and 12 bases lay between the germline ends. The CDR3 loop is CASSPTPLYEQYF. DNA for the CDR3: TGTGCCAGCAGCCCCACGCCACTCTACGAGCAGTACTTC.

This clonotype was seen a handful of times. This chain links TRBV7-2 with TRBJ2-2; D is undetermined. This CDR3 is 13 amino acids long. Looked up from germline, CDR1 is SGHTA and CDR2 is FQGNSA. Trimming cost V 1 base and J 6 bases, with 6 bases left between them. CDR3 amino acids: CASSLGPAGELFF. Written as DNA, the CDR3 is TGTGCCAGCAGCTTAGGTCCCGCCGGGGAGCTGTTTTTT. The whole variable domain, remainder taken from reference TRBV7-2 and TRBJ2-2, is GAGVSQSPSNKVTEKGKDVELRCDPISGHTALYWYRQSLGQGLEFLIYFQGNSAPDKSGLPSDRFSAERTGGSVSTLTIQRTQQEDSAVYLCASSLGPAGELFFGEGSRLTVL.

The CDR3 loop is CASSEGGGHEQYV. For the CDR3, the DNA is TGCGCCAGCAGTGAGGGAGGGGGCCACGAGCAGTACGTC. The chain links TRBV10-2 to TRBJ2-7, with a possible D match to TRBD1 (7 bases). V was shortened by 2 bases and J by 5 bases, with 10 bases between the two germline ends. Germline CDR1 is WSHSY and CDR2 is SAAADI. The CDR3 has 13 residues.

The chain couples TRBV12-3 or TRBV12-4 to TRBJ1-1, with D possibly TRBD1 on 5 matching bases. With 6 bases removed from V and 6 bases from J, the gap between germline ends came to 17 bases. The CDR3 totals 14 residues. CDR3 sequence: CASRSSRVISEAFF. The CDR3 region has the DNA TGTGCCAGCAGGTCTTCCAGGGTTATTTCTGAAGCTTTCTTT.

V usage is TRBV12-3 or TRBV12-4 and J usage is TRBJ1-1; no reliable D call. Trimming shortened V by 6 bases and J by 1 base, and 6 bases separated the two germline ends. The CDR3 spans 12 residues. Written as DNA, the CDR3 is TGTGCCAGCAGCCCAGAGAACACTGAAGCTTTCTTT. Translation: CASSPENTEAFF.

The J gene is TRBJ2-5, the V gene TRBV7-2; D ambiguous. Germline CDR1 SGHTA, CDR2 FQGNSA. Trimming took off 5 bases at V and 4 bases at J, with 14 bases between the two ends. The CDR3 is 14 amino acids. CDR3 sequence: CASSTWTPPETQYF. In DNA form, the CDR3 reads TGTGCCAGCAGCACTTGGACGCCGCCAGAGACCCAGTACTTC.

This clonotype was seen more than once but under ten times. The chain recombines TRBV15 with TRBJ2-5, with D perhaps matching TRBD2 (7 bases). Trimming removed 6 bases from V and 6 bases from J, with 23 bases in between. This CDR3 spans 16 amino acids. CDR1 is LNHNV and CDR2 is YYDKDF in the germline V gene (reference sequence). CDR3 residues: CATSQWGGAIPKTQYF. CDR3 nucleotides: TGTGCCACCAGTCAGTGGGGGGGCGCGATCCCCAAGACCCAGTACTTC.

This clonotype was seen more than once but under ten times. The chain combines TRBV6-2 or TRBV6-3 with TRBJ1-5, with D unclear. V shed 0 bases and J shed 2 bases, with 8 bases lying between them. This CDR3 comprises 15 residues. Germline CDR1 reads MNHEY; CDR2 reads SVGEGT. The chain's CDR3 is CASSYSLGGNQPQHF. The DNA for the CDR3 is TGTGCCAGCAGTTACTCGCTCGGGGGCAATCAGCCCCAGCATTTT.

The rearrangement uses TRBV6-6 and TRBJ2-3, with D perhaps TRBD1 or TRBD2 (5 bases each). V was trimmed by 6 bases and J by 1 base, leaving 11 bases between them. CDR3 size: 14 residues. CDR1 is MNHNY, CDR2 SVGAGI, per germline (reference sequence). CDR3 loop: CASRTLGGTDTQYF. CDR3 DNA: TGTGCCAGCAGGACTCTGGGGGGCACAGATACGCAGTATTTT.

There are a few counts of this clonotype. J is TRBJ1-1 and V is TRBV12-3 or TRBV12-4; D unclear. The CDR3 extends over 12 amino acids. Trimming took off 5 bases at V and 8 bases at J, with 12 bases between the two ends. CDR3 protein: CASSRIYEEAFF. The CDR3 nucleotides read TGTGCCAGCAGTCGTATCTACGAAGAAGCTTTCTTT.

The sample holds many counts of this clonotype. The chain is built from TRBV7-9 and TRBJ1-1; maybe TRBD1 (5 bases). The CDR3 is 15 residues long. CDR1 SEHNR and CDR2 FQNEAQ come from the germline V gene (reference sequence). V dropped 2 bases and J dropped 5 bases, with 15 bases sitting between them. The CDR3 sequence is CASSLYRGVGTEAFF. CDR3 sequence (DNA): TGTGCCAGCAGCTTATACCGGGGGGTGGGGACTGAAGCTTTCTTT.